The TCR beta chain under discussion was sequenced for a study of tumor-infiltrating lymphocytes in primary liver carcinoma. Study background: The patients had histopathologically diagnosed primary liver carcinoma, and their disease was treated by surgical resection.

The study extracted blood RNA from unsorted whole blood and also extracted germline DNA. About 4.3 milliliters of peripheral blood were drawn preoperatively. The researchers produced TCR beta cDNA from around 500 ng total RNA with a constant-region primer. Library construction for TCR beta comprised three nested multiplex PCR rounds performed with slightly modified ARM-PCR. The study ran its first two PCR rounds for roughly 11 cycles each, using TRBV1-TRBV30 forward primers and a C-beta reverse primer. TCRdb reanalysed the multiplex PCR reads using MiXCR and keeps one entry per CDR3 protein. This sample has about 310,000 distinct CDR3 sequences, with approximately 60% found just once. Notes on the study in general: It was in tumors, not blood, that the top-250-clone fraction was significantly higher (p = 0.039). Whereas tumor region pairs overlapped more, tumor-adjacent and tumor-blood pairs overlapped less.

The CDR3 consists of 14 residues. Per germline, CDR1 SGHRS and CDR2 YFSETQ. Details on this clonotype: The antigen is unknown. The junction differs from germline at one of its ends, possibly a read error.

The source of this sequence is a man in his forties or fifties with primary liver carcinoma and hepatitis B virus infection. Sequenced material: peripheral blood. The chain has TRBV5-1 and TRBJ2-5; 9 nucleotides match TRBD2. The CDR3, as DNA: TGCGCCAGCAGGCCCAGACTAGCGGAAGAGGCCCAGTACTTC. It encodes CASRPRLAEEAQYF.